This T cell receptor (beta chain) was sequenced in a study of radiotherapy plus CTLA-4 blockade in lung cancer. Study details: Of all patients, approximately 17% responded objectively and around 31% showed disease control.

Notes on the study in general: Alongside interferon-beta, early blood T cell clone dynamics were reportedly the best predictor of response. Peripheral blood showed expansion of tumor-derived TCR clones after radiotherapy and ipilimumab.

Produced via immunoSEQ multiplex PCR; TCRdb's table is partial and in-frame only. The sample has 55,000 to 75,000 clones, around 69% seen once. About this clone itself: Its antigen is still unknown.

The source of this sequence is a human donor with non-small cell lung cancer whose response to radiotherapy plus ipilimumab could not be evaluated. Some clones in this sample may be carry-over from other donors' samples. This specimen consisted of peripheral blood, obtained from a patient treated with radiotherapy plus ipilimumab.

The chain's CDR3 is CASSAGTGASYEQYF. CDR3 DNA: TGTGCCAGCAGCGCAGGGACAGGGGCTTCCTACGAGCAGTACTTC. The chain employs TRBV7-2 and TRBJ2-7, with TRBD1 matching over 10 bases. The CDR3 is 15 amino acids. The germline gives CDR1 SGHTA, CDR2 FQGNSA. J gave up 1 base and V 5 bases, and 5 bases lay outside the gene matches.